This T cell receptor beta chain originates from a study of cytomegalovirus exposure and HLA in healthy donors. Notes on the study in general: For TCR beta chains, V- and J-gene trimming was later linked to a missense DCLRE1C variant. TCR sequences were mostly rare, though some public TCRs occurred in many donors. Earlier results showed most TCR beta V segments being productive about 87% or about 30% of the time. A further, later analysis showed that HLA-associated TCR beta chains (compared with equally common others) were more clonally expanded.

Comment on this clone: Its antigen is undetermined.

Both 60 Vbeta primers and 13 Jbeta primers went into the PCR. Some clones are missing from TCRdb's copy, which holds only in-frame ones; the method was immunoSEQ multiplex PCR. The repertoire holds some 120,000 clones, 8.5% to 10% seen once, with 5.5% in the top ten. Per germline, CDR1 MDHEN and CDR2 SYDVKM. V shed 4 bases, J shed 9 bases, and the junction held 3 bases outside the gene matches. The CDR3 loop spans 12 amino acids. The clonotype was recovered from a man aged 40-50 years in good health and CMV-seronegative. The J gene is TRBJ1-5, the V gene TRBV28; TRBD1 aligns across 7 bases. The material sequenced was PBMCs. The CDR3 nucleotides are TGTGCCAGCAGTTCGACAGGGTTGCCCCAGCATTTT. This encodes CASSSTGLPQHF.